Each of the 10 T cell receptor beta chains below was sequenced from the same sample in a study of CD8+ T cells in alopecia areata. RNA extraction was followed by reverse transcription into cDNA, which acted as the sequencing template. The repertoire was sequenced with immunoSEQ multiplex PCR; TCRdb's copy has only in-frame clones and lacks some. The sample records over 200,000 clones, 50% to 65% being singletons. The sample was CD4+ T cells sorted from blood, taken at week 0. The receptors shown here come from a human donor with alopecia areata.

This sequence joins TRBV10-2 and TRBJ1-5; D is unresolved. This CDR3 region has 14 residues. V lost 3 bases and J lost 4, with 10 bases in between. CDR1 WSHSY and CDR2 SAAADI come from the germline V gene. The CDR3 sequence: CASSEEGLNQPQHF. CDR3 DNA sequence: TGCGCCAGCAGTGAAGAAGGTCTGAATCAGCCCCAGCATTTT.

This chain joins TRBV7-2 and TRBJ2-3; 11 bases fit TRBD2. CDR1 is SGHTA, CDR2 FQGNSA, per germline. The CDR3 has 16 amino acids. Trimming at V came to 4 bases and at J to 4 bases, leaving 7 bases not matched to a gene. CDR3 in DNA: TGTGCCAGCAGCTCAGGAAATAGCGGGGGGGCAGATACGCAGTATTTT. Amino acids: CASSSGNSGGADTQYF.

The chain recombines TRBV7-2 with TRBJ2-5; D not certain. V lost 1 base and J 2 bases, leaving 2 bases between the germline ends. Germline assignment: CDR1 SGHTA and CDR2 FQGNSA. The length of the CDR3 is 12 residues. CDR3 DNA: TGTGCCAGCAGCTTAGGTCAAGAGACCCAGTACTTC. Amino acids: CASSLGQETQYF.

A few counts support this clone. This chain uses TRBV29-1 with TRBJ1-2; the D is unclear. Trimming left V 3 bases short and J 4 bases short, with 9 bases between. The germline gives CDR1 SQVTM, CDR2 ANQGSEA. The length of the CDR3 is 12 residues. The CDR3 DNA reads TGCAGCGTTGATCAGGCGGGCTATGGCTACACCTTC. Its translation: CSVDQAGYGYTF.

The chain is built from TRBV20-1 and TRBJ1-2; D unresolved. V was clipped by 2 bases and J by 8 bases, with 9 bases between them. There are 11 residues in the CDR3. Germline V gene sequence: CDR1 DFQATT, CDR2 SNEGSKA (reference sequence). The chain's CDR3 is CSARSLGGYTF. For the CDR3, the DNA is TGCAGTGCTAGAAGCCTCGGGGGCTACACCTTC.

This clone was seen ten or more times. This chain links TRBV7-8 with TRBJ2-7, with TRBD2 identical over 12 bases. With 3 bases clipped from V and 5 bases from J, the junction kept 5 bases outside the gene matches. The CDR3 runs 15 residues. Germline assignment: CDR1 SGHVS and CDR2 FQNEAQ. This chain's CDR3 is CASSFRTSGNHEQYF. The CDR3, as DNA: TGTGCCAGCAGCTTTCGGACTAGCGGGAACCACGAGCAGTACTTC. The variable domain in full, completed from reference TRBV7-8 and TRBJ2-7, reads GAGVSQSPRYKVAKRGQDVALRCDPISGHVSLFWYQQALGQGPEFLTYFQNEAQLDKSGLPSDRFFAERPEGSVSTLKIQRTQQEDSAVYLCASSFRTSGNHEQYFGPGTRLTVT.

V and J are TRBV19 and TRBJ2-5; D could derive from TRBD1 or TRBD2 (5 bases each). Per the germline V gene, CDR1 is LNHDA and CDR2 is SQIVND (reference sequence). V lost 3 bases, J lost 5 bases, and 16 bases lay in between. The CDR3 is made up of 15 amino acids. CDR3 sequence: CASSMRGLRGETQYF. CDR3 DNA: TGTGCCAGTAGTATGAGAGGGCTCCGGGGCGAGACCCAGTACTTC.

The chain recombines TRBV20-1 with TRBJ1-1; D is ambiguous. The CDR3 contains 11 residues. Per the germline V gene, CDR1 is DFQATT and CDR2 is SNEGSKA (reference sequence). V was trimmed by 4 bases and J by 1 base, leaving 4 bases between them. DNA for the CDR3: TGCAGTGCTAAGGAGAACACTGAAGCTTTCTTT. It yields the protein CSAKENTEAFF.

J is TRBJ2-1 and V is TRBV15; D is uncertain. The length of the CDR3 is 14 residues. The germline V and J ends were trimmed by 0 bases and 6 bases, with 9 bases remaining between them. CDR1 and CDR2 (germline): LNHNV, YYDKDF (reference sequence). The CDR3 region is CATSRDQLFNEQFF. CDR3 coding DNA: TGTGCCACCAGCAGAGATCAACTCTTCAATGAGCAGTTCTTC.

The chain couples TRBV19 to TRBJ1-2; D is perhaps TRBD1 (5 bases). This CDR3 spans 12 amino acids. CDR1 is LNHDA and CDR2 is SQIVND in the germline V gene (reference sequence). Trimming left V 6 bases short and J 0 bases short, with 5 bases between. The chain's CDR3 is CASRGANYGYTF. The CDR3 DNA sequence: TGTGCCAGTAGAGGGGCTAACTATGGCTACACCTTC.